This T cell receptor (beta chain) emerged from a study of blood T cell repertoires in COVID-19. Study at large: T cells, B-cell-depleted T cells, or PBMCs supplied cDNA or gDNA.

J lost 1 base, V lost 1 base, and 2 bases had no gene match. The CDR3 totals 15 residues. The germline V gene encodes CDR1 MGHDK and CDR2 SYGVNS. How the authors handled the data: Amplified reference gene primers provided the basis for estimating nucleated cell counts. Assay used: immunoSEQ multiplex PCR; TCRdb lists only in-frame clones, some missing. D and trimming were read from the DNA, whereas the V and J calls and clone size are those reported in that table. The data contain 90,000 to 120,000 clones, more than 80% of them singletons. V gene TRBV25-1 combines with J gene TRBJ2-7, with 9 bases identical to TRBD1. Source material: peripheral blood. The TCR was taken from a woman aged 80 or over with acute or convalescent COVID-19. CDR3 sequence reads: CASSESGTGSYEQYF. The CDR3 DNA follows: TGTGCCAGCAGTGAATCAGGGACAGGGTCCTACGAGCAGTACTTC.